The clone carrying this T cell receptor beta chain was observed a handful of times. What it binds is unknown. The data were obtained in a study of molecular identifiers for immune sequencing clone quantification. Regarding the study as a whole: For effector cells, clones above 20 RNA copies held over 97% of molecules; for naive cells, under 1%.

The sorting of naive CD8 T cells used the CD8+CD4-CCR7+CD45RA+ phenotype. TCRdb processed the PCR reads anew with MiXCR; each CDR3 protein has one entry. Among under 600,000 distinct CDR3 sequences, about 25% were seen once, and the ten largest hold roughly 0.77%. CDR1 and CDR2 from the germline V gene are DFQATT and SNEGSKA (reference sequence). The V and J ends lost 3 bases and 1 base respectively, with 22 bases between them. The CDR3 loop spans 17 amino acids. Sequenced sample: naive CD8+ T cells from blood, with Jurkat cell RNA spiked in. Subset noted: FACS-sorted CD8+CD4-CCR7+CD45RA+ naive T cells. The chain is built from TRBV20-1 and TRBJ2-7; TRBD1 might be the D (6 bases). This sequence was found in a human donor in good health. Some libraries in this study had Jurkat cell RNA spiked in. The CDR3 sequence is CSARGYYRDDWSYEQYF. The CDR3 DNA reads TGCAGTGCTAGGGGTTACTACAGGGATGATTGGTCCTACGAGCAGTACTTC.